This TCR beta chain was retrieved from a study of blood T cell repertoires in COVID-19. Measured with immunoSEQ multiplex PCR; TCRdb has only the in-frame clones, and not every one. Of 200,000 or so clones listed, 80% to 90% are singletons. Material: peripheral blood. This clonotype originated in a man aged 35 to 55 who had recovered from COVID-19.

This chain's CDR3 is CASSWASHGYTF. CDR3 sequence (DNA): TGTGCCAGTAGTTGGGCCTCCCATGGCTACACCTTC. The chain combines TRBV19 with TRBJ1-2; D remains unclear. Germline loops: CDR1 LNHDA, CDR2 SQIVND (reference sequence). The V end lost 5 bases, the J end lost 6 bases, and 10 bases lay between the germline ends. This CDR3 is 12 amino acids long.